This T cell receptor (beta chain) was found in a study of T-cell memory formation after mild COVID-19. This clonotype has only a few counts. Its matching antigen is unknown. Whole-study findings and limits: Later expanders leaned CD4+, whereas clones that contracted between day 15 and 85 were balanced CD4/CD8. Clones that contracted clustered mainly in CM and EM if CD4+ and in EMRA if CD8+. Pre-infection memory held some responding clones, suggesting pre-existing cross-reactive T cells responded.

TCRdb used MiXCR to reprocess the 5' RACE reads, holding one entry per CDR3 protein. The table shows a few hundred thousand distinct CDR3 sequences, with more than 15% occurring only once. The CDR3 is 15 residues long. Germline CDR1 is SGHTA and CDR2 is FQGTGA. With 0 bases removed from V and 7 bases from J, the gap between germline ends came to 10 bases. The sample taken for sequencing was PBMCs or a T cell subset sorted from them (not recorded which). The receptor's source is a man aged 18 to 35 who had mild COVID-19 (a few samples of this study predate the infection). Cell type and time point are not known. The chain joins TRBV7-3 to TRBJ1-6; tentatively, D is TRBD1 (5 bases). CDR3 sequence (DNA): TGTGCCAGCAGCTTAACCAGGGAGGTCAATTCACCCCTCCACTTT. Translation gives CASSLTREVNSPLHF.